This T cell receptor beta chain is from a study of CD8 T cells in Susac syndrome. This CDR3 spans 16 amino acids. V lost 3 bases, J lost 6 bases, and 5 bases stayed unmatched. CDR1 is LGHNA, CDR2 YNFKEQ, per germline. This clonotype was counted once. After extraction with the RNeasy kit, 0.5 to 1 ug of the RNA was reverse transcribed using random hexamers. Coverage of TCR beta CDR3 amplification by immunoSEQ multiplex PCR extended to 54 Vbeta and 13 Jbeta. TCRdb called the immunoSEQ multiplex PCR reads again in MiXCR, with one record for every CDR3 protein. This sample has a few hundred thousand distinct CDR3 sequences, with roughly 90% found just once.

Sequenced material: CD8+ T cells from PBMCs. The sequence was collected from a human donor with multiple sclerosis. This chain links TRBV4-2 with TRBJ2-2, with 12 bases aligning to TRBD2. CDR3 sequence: CASSHRTSGDSGELFF. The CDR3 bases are TGTGCCAGCAGCCACCGGACTAGCGGGGACTCCGGGGAGCTGTTTTTT.